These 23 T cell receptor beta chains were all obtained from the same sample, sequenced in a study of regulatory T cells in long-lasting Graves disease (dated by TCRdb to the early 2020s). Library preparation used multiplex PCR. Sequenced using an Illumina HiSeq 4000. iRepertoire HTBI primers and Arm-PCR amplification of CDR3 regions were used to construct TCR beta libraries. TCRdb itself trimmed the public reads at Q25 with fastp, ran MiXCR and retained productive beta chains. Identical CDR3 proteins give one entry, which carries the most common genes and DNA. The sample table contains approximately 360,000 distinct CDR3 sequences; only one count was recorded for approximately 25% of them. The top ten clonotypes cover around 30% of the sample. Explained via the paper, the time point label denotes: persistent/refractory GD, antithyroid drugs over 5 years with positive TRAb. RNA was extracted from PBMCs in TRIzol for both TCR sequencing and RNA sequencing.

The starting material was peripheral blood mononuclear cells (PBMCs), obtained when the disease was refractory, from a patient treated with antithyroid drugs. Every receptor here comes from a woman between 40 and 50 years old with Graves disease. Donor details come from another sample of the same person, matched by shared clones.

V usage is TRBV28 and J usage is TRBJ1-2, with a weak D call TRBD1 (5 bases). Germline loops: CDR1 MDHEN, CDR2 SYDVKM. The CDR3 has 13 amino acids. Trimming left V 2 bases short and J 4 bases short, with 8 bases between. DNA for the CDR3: TGTGCCAGCAGTTTAAATCAGGGCTATGGCTACACCTTC. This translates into CASSLNQGYGYTF.

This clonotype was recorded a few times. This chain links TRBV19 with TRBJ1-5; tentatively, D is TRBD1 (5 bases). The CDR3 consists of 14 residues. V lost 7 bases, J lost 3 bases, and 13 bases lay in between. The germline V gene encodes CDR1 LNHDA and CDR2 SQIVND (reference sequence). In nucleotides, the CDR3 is TGTGCCAGTACTCCCGACAGATACAATCAGCCCCAGCATTTT. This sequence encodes CASTPDRYNQPQHF.

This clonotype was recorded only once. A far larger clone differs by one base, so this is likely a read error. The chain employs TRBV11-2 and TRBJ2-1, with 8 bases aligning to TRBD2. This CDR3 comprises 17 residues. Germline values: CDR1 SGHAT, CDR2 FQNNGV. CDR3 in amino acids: CASSTGGAGDPYNERFF. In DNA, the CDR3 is TGTGCCAGCAGTACCGGGGGAGCGGGAGACCCCTACAATGAGCGGTTCTTC.

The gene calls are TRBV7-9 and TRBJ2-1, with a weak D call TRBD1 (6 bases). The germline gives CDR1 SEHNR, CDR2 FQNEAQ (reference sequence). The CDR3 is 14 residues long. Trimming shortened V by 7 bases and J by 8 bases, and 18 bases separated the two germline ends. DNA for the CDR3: TGTGCCAGCACCCGGGACAACCTCTGGGATGAGCAGTTCTTC. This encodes CASTRDNLWDEQFF. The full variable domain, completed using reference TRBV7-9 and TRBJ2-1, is DTGVSQNPRHKITKRGQNVTFRCDPISEHNRLYWYRQTLGQGPEFLTYFQNEAQLEKSRLLSDRFSAERPKGSFSTLEIQRTEQGDSAMYLCASTRDNLWDEQFFGPGTRLTVL.

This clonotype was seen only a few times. The CDR3 loop is CASSTGRLRGETQYF. The DNA of the CDR3 is TGCGCCAGCAGCACAGGACGATTACGGGGAGAGACCCAGTACTTC. This chain uses TRBV5-1 with TRBJ2-5, with D possibly called TRBD1 or TRBD2 (5 bases each). The germline CDR1 and CDR2 sequences are SGHRS and YFSETQ. V gave up 4 bases and J gave up 4 bases, with 17 bases separating them. The CDR3 contains 15 residues.

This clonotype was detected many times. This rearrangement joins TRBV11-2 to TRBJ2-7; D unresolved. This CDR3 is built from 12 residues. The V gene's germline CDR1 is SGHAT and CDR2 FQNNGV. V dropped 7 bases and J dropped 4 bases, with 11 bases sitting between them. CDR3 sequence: CASNGPDYEQYF. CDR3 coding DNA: TGTGCCAGCAACGGGCCGGATTACGAGCAGTACTTC.

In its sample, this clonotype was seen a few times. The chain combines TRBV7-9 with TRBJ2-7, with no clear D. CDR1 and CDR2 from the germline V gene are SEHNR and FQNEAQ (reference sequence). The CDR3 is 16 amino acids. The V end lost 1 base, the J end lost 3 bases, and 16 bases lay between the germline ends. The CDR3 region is CASSLDSVSWGYEQYF. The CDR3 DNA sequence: TGTGCCAGCAGCTTAGATTCGGTCAGTTGGGGCTACGAGCAGTACTTC. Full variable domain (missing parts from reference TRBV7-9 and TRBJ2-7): DTGVSQNPRHKITKRGQNVTFRCDPISEHNRLYWYRQTLGQGPEFLTYFQNEAQLEKSRLLSDRFSAERPKGSFSTLEIQRTEQGDSAMYLCASSLDSVSWGYEQYFGPGTRLTVT.

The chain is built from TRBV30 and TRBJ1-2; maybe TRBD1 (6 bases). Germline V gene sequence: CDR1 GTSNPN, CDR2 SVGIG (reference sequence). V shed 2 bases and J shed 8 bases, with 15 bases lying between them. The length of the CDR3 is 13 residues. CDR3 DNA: TGTGCCTGGAGTAGGAAACAGGGCGGCGGCTACACCTTC. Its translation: CAWSRKQGGGYTF.

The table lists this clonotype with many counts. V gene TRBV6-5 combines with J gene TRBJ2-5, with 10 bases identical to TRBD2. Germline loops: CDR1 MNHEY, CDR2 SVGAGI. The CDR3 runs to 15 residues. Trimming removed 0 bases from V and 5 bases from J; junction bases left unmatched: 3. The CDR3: CASSYSSSGSETQYF. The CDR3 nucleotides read TGTGCCAGCAGTTACTCGTCTAGCGGGAGTGAGACCCAGTACTTC.

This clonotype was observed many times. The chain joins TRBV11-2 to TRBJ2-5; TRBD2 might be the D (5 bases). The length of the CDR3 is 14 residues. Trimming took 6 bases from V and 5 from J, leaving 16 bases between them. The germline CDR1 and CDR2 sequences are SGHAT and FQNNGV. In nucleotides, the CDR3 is TGTGCCAGCAGTAAAGATCGGGGTTGGGAGACCCAGTACTTC. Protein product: CASSKDRGWETQYF. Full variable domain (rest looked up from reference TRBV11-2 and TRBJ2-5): EAGVAQSPRYKIIEKRQSVAFWCNPISGHATLYWYQQILGQGPKLLIQFQNNGVVDDSQLPKDRFSAERLKGVDSTLKIQPAKLEDSAVYLCASSKDRGWETQYFGPGTRLLVL.

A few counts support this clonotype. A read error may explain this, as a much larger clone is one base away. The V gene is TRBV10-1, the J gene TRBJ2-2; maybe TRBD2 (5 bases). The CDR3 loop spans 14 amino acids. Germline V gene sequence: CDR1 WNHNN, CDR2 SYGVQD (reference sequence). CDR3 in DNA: TGCGCCAGCAGCCCAGCCTCGAACACCGGGGAGCCGTTTTTT. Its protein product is CASSPASNTGEPFF.

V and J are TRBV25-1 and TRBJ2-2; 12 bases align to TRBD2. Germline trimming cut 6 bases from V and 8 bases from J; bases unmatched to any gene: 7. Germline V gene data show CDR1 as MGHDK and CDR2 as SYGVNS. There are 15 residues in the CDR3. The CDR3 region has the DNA TGTGCCAGCAGCCCCAGACTAGCGGGAGCAGGGGAGCTGTTTTTT. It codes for CASSPRLAGAGELFF.

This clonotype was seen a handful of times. CDR3 nucleotides: TGCGCCAGCAGCACGGCCGGGACAGGGCCCTACGAGCAGTACTTC. Its protein is CASSTAGTGPYEQYF. The J gene is TRBJ2-7, the V gene TRBV5-1; 9 bases are a match to TRBD1. Germline V gene sequence: CDR1 SGHRS, CDR2 YFSETQ. The junction had 7 bases not matched to a gene; V was cut back by 4 bases and J by 2 bases. The CDR3 is 15 amino acids.

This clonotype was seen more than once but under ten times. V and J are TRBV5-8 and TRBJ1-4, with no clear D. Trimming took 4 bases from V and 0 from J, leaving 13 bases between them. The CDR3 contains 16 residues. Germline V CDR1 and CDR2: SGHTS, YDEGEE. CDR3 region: CASSPGRVPTNEKLFF. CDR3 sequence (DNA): TGTGCCAGCAGCCCCGGACGAGTCCCAACTAATGAAAAACTGTTTTTT. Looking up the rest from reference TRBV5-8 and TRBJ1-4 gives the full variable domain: EAGVTQSPTHLIKTRGQQATLRCSPISGHTSVYWYQQALGLGLQFLLWYDEGEERNRGNFPPRFSGRQFPNYSSELNVNALELEDSALYLCASSPGRVPTNEKLFFGSGTQLSVL.

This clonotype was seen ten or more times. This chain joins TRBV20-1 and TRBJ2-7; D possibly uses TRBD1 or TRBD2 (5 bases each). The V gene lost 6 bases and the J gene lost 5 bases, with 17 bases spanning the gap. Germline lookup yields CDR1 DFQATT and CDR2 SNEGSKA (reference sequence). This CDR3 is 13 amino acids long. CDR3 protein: CSAARDMGHEQYF. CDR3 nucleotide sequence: TGCAGTGCCGCGAGGGATATGGGGCACGAGCAGTACTTC.

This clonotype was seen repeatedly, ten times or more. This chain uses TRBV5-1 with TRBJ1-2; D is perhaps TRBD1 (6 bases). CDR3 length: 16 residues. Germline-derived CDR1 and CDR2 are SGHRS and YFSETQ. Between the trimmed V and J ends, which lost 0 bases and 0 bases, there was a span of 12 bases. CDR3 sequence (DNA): TGCGCCAGCAGCTTGGCCGGACAGAAAGCTAACTATGGCTACACCTTC. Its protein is CASSLAGQKANYGYTF. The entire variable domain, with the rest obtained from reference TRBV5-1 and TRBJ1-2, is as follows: KAGVTQTPRYLIKTRGQQVTLSCSPISGHRSVSWYQQTPGQGLQFLFEYFSETQRNKGNFPGRFSGRQFSNSRSEMNVSTLELGDSALYLCASSLAGQKANYGYTFGSGTRLTVV.

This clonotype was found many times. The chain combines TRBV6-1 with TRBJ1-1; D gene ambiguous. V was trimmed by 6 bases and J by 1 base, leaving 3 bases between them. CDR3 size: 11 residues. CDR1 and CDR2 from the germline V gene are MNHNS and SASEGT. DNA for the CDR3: TGTGCCAGCAGCACGAACACTGAAGCTTTCTTT. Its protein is CASSTNTEAFF.

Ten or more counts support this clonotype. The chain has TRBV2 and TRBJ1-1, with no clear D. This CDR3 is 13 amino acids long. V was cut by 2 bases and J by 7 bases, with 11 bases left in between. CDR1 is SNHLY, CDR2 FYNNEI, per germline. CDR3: CASSEWSGNEAFF. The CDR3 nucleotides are TGTGCCAGCAGTGAATGGAGTGGGAATGAAGCTTTCTTT. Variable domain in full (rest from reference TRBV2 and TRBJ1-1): EPEVTQTPSHQVTQMGQEVILRCVPISNHLYFYWYRQILGQKVEFLVSFYNNEISEKSEIFDDQFSVERPDGSNFTLKIRSTKLEDSAMYFCASSEWSGNEAFFGQGTRLTVV.

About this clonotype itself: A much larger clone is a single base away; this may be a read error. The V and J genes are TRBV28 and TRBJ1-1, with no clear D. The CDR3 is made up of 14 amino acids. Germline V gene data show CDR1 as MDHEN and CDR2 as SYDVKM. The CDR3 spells CASSLRGGWTEALF. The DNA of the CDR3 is TGTGCCAGCAGCCTCCGCGGAGGCTGGACTGAAGCTCTCTTT.

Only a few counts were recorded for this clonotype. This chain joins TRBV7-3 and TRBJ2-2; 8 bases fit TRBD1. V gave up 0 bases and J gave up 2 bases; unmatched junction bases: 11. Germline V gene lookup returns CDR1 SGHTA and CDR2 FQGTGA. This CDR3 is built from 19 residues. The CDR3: CASSLTQWTGLTNTGELFF. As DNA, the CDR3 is TGTGCCAGCAGCTTAACGCAGTGGACAGGGCTTACAAACACCGGGGAGCTGTTTTTT.

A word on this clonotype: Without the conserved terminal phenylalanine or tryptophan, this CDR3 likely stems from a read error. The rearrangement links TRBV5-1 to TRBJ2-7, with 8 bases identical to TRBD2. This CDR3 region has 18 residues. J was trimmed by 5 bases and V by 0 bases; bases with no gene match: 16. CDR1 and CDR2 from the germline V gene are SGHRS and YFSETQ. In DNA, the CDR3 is TGCGCCAGCAGCTTGGAAACTGGGGGTAGCGGGATTAGAGACGAGCAGTACTCC. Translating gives CASSLETGGSGIRDEQYS.

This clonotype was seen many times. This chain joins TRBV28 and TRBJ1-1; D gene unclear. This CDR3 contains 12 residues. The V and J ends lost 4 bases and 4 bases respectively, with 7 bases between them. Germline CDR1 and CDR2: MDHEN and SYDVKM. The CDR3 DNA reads TGTGCCAGCAGTTCTAGGCCCACTGAAGCTTTCTTT. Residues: CASSSRPTEAFF.

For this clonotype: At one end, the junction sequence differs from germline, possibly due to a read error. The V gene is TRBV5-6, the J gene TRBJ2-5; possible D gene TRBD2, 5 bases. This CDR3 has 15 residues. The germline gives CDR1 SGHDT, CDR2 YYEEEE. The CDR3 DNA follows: TGTGCCAGCAGCCAACTCCTGAGGGAAGCAGAGAACCAGTACTTC. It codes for CASSQLLREAENQYF. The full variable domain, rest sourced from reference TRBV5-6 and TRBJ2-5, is DAGVTQSPTHLIKTRGQQVTLRCSPKSGHDTVSWYQQALGQGPQFIFQYYEEEERQRGNFPDRFSGHQFPNYSSELNVNALLLGDSALYLCASSQLLREAENQYFGPGTRLLVL.